A selection of T cell receptor beta chains follows, all from one sample in a study of shared clonotypes between healthy human individuals. Some clones are missing from TCRdb's copy, which holds only in-frame ones; the method was immunoSEQ multiplex PCR. This repertoire shows a few hundred thousand clones, 65% to 70% found once; its top ten account for approximately 10%. Specimen: memory CD4+ T cells sorted from blood. Receptors were obtained from a man in his thirties or forties in good health. Both conserved end residues are part of each CDR3. The order of the fields is clone size, V gene, D gene, J gene, CDR3 DNA, CDR3 protein. D genes are given only for firm matches. Clone size is not always given. Where it is, it says once, few, many or a class for expanded clones.

size: many; V: TRBV7-2; D: TRBD2; J: TRBJ2-2; DNA: TGTGCCAGCAGTCCGGGACTAGGGCTAGGCACCGGGGAGCTGTTTTTT; CDR3: CASSPGLGLGTGELFF
size: NA; V: TRBV10-1; D: NA; J: TRBJ2-3; DNA: TGCGCCAGCAGTGAACTCACAGCAGATACGCAGTATTTT; CDR3: CASSELTADTQYF
size: few; V: TRBV4-2; D: NA; J: TRBJ1-1; DNA: TGTGCCAGCAGCCTGGGACAGAACACTGAAGCTTTCTTT; CDR3: CASSLGQNTEAFF
size: NA; V: TRBV6-1; D: NA; J: TRBJ1-1; DNA: TGTGCCAGCAGGGAACAGGGTCTGGCGGCTTTCTTT; CDR3: CASREQGLAAFF
size: once; V: TRBV4-1; D: TRBD1; J: TRBJ2-5; DNA: TGCGCCAGCAGCCGCCCGACAGGGGGCGGTCAAGAGACCCAGTACTTC; CDR3: CASSRPTGGGQETQYF
size: NA; V: TRBV28; D: NA; J: TRBJ2-5; DNA: TGTGCCAGCAGTTTGGGAATTAGGACAGCTTACCAAGAGACCCAGTACTTC; CDR3: CASSLGIRTAYQETQYF
size: NA; V: TRBV27; D: NA; J: TRBJ2-7; DNA: TGTGCCAGCAGAGGGCAAGTAAAATCATACGAGCAGTACTTC; CDR3: CASRGQVKSYEQYF
size: NA; V: TRBV6-5; D: TRBD1; J: TRBJ1-2; DNA: TGTGCCAGCAGTTACCGGGACAGACCTAACTATGGCTACACCTTC; CDR3: CASSYRDRPNYGYTF
size: many; V: TRBV19; D: TRBD2; J: TRBJ2-3; DNA: TGTGCCAGTAGTACAGGGACTAGCGGGAGGGCCGGAGATACGCAGTATTTT; CDR3: CASSTGTSGRAGDTQYF
size: NA; V: TRBV6-6; D: NA; J: TRBJ1-5; DNA: TGTGCCAGCAACGCTCGGAATCAGCCCCAGCATTTT; CDR3: CASNARNQPQHF
size: NA; V: TRBV18; D: NA; J: TRBJ1-3; DNA: TGTGCCAGCTCACCAATAAGACAGAGCTCTGGAAACACCATATATTTT; CDR3: CASSPIRQSSGNTIYF
size: NA; V: TRBV7-6; D: TRBD2; J: TRBJ2-2; DNA: TGTGCCAGCAGCTCCCCCCCGGGTAGCGGGGTGAACACCGGGGAGCTGTTTTTT; CDR3: CASSSPPGSGVNTGELFF
size: many; V: TRBV6-6; D: NA; J: TRBJ1-1; DNA: TGTGCCAGCAGTGACGCCCTGGCAACGGAGACTGAAGCTTTCTTT; CDR3: CASSDALATETEAFF
size: NA; V: TRBV7-8; D: NA; J: TRBJ2-7; DNA: TGTGCCAGCAGCTCTAGGACTAACCTCCACGAGCAGTACTTC; CDR3: CASSSRTNLHEQYF
size: NA; V: TRBV11-3; D: NA; J: TRBJ2-1; DNA: TGTGCCAGCAGCTTATCGACGGGCGATGAGCAGTTCTTC; CDR3: CASSLSTGDEQFF
size: once; V: TRBV5-1; D: NA; J: TRBJ2-1; DNA: TGCGCCAGCAAGGAGGGGGATGGGAATGAGCAGTTCTTC; CDR3: CASKEGDGNEQFF
size: NA; V: TRBV15; D: NA; J: TRBJ1-1; DNA: TGTGCCACCAGCAGAGATCTAGGCCTCCGAAACACTGAAGCTTTCTTT; CDR3: CATSRDLGLRNTEAFF
size: many; V: TRBV7-2; D: NA; J: TRBJ2-2; DNA: TGTGCCAGCAGCTTTCAGGGGAACGGGGAGCTGTTTTTT; CDR3: CASSFQGNGELFF
size: NA; V: TRBV18; D: NA; J: TRBJ1-2; DNA: TGTGCCAGCTCATTAAACACCAATGGAGGCTATGGCTACACCTTC; CDR3: CASSLNTNGGYGYTF
size: NA; V: TRBV28; D: NA; J: TRBJ2-2; DNA: TGTGCCAGCAGTCCGCGTCGTCCATCTGCCGGGGAGCTGTTTTTT; CDR3: CASSPRRPSAGELFF
size: NA; V: TRBV5-5; D: NA; J: TRBJ1-3; DNA: TGTGCCAGCAGCTTGGTCCCCAGGGGAACTGGTGGAAACACCATATATTTT; CDR3: CASSLVPRGTGGNTIYF
size: once; V: TRBV12-5; D: NA; J: TRBJ2-2; DNA: TGTGCTAGTGGTTTGGTTCCGGGATCGGGTTTCAGACCCCCGTCCGGGGAGCTGTTTTTT; CDR3: CASGLVPGSGFRPPSGELFF
size: once; V: TRBV6-1; D: TRBD2; J: TRBJ2-3; DNA: TGTGCCAGCAGTGAAAGGAGACTAGCGGGAGTAGGGACAGATACGCAGTATTTT; CDR3: CASSERRLAGVGTDTQYF
size: NA; V: TRBV11-2; D: TRBD2; J: TRBJ2-1; DNA: TGTGCCAGCACCCCCGGGCTAGCGGCCTACAATGAGCAGTTCTTC; CDR3: CASTPGLAAYNEQFF
size: NA; V: TRBV7-2; D: NA; J: TRBJ2-7; DNA: TGTGCCAGCAGCCTACGGGACGGGGACCGCGAGCAGTACTTC; CDR3: CASSLRDGDREQYF
size: NA; V: TRBV19; D: NA; J: TRBJ2-2; DNA: TGTGCCGGCAGGACGGTGAACACCGGGGAGCTGTTTTTT; CDR3: CAGRTVNTGELFF
size: few; V: TRBV7-7; D: TRBD1; J: TRBJ2-2; DNA: TGTGCCAGCACCCTTCGACAGGGTGGGGTCGGGGAGCTGTTTTTT; CDR3: CASTLRQGGVGELFF
size: few; V: TRBV5-1; D: NA; J: TRBJ2-2; DNA: TGCGCCAGCAGCAGAAGGGGGACCGGGGAGCTGTTTTTT; CDR3: CASSRRGTGELFF
size: NA; V: TRBV7-8; D: NA; J: TRBJ1-4; DNA: TGTGCCAGCAGCAAAGACGGACTTGGGGGTGAAAAACTGTTTTTT; CDR3: CASSKDGLGGEKLFF
size: NA; V: TRBV2; D: NA; J: TRBJ2-7; DNA: TGTGCCAGCAGTGAAGCGCGGACGGGTGGCTACGAGCAGTACTTC; CDR3: CASSEARTGGYEQYF
size: NA; V: TRBV7-9; D: NA; J: TRBJ2-3; DNA: TGTGCCAGCAGCTTAGTGCCAGATACGCAGTATTTT; CDR3: CASSLVPDTQYF
size: NA; V: TRBV28; D: TRBD2; J: TRBJ2-7; DNA: TGTGCCAGCAGACATACTAGCGGGGGACTCTACGAGCAGTACTTC; CDR3: CASRHTSGGLYEQYF
size: NA; V: TRBV11-1; D: NA; J: TRBJ2-7; DNA: TGTGCCAGCAGTAAATTAGGGGGGGATTCCTACGAGCAGTACTTC; CDR3: CASSKLGGDSYEQYF
size: NA; V: TRBV7-2; D: NA; J: TRBJ2-1; DNA: TGTGCCAGCAGCTTCTCAGGGAGCTACAATGAGCAGTTCTTC; CDR3: CASSFSGSYNEQFF
size: NA; V: TRBV9; D: TRBD1; J: TRBJ1-2; DNA: TGTGCCAGCAGCGTAGCAGGGGGCTATGGCTACACCTTC; CDR3: CASSVAGGYGYTF
size: NA; V: TRBV18; D: TRBD1; J: TRBJ2-7; DNA: TGTGCCAGCTCATCGGGACAGGGGGAGGGTTACGAGCAGTACTTC; CDR3: CASSSGQGEGYEQYF
size: NA; V: TRBV28; D: NA; J: TRBJ1-1; DNA: TGTGCCAGCAGCACCCTACAGGGTCGGTCTTTCTTT; CDR3: CASSTLQGRSFF
size: NA; V: TRBV18; D: NA; J: TRBJ1-3; DNA: TGTGCCAGCTCACCAAAGGCAGGGGAGAACACCATATATTTT; CDR3: CASSPKAGENTIYF
size: once; V: TRBV29-1; D: TRBD2; J: TRBJ2-7; DNA: TGCAGCGCTATGGGACTAGCGGGAGGGCCCTCTTACGAGCAGTACTTC; CDR3: CSAMGLAGGPSYEQYF
size: NA; V: TRBV5-1; D: NA; J: TRBJ2-5; DNA: TGCGCCAGCAGCTTGGGCTCAGTAGCGAGGGAACAAGAGACCCAGTACTTC; CDR3: CASSLGSVAREQETQYF
size: once; V: TRBV5-6; D: NA; J: TRBJ1-5; DNA: TGTGCCAGCAGCTTTTTGGGGTCGGGCAATCAGCCCCAGCATTTT; CDR3: CASSFLGSGNQPQHF
size: NA; V: TRBV27; D: NA; J: TRBJ2-7; DNA: TGTGCCAGCAGTTTAAATCCTTCAGGGGGACTAGAACTCGAGCAGTACTTC; CDR3: CASSLNPSGGLELEQYF
size: once; V: TRBV5-8; D: TRBD2; J: TRBJ2-2; DNA: TGTGCCAGCAGCCCGGGACGCACGACTAGCGGGGACTCCGGGGAGCTGTTTTTT; CDR3: CASSPGRTTSGDSGELFF
size: NA; V: TRBV10-2; D: NA; J: TRBJ2-5; DNA: TGCGCCAGCAGTGAGGGAGAGACCCAGTACTTC; CDR3: CASSEGETQYF
size: few; V: TRBV5-1; D: TRBD2; J: TRBJ2-1; DNA: TGCGCCAGCAGGCGCACTAGCGGGGGCTACAATGAGCAGTTCTTC; CDR3: CASRRTSGGYNEQFF
size: NA; V: TRBV5-1; D: NA; J: TRBJ2-7; DNA: TGCGCCAGCAGCTCAGCGGCTCCGGGACAAGTATACGAGCAGTACTTC; CDR3: CASSSAAPGQVYEQYF
size: NA; V: TRBV5-1; D: TRBD1; J: TRBJ2-5; DNA: TGCGCCAGCAGCAGACAGGGGGCGGGCAGTGAAGAGACCCAGTACTTC; CDR3: CASSRQGAGSEETQYF
size: NA; V: TRBV5-5; D: NA; J: TRBJ2-3; DNA: TGTGCCAGCAGCTTGGATCACCCGGGTTGGGGAAGGGAAGATACGCAGTATTTT; CDR3: CASSLDHPGWGREDTQYF
size: NA; V: TRBV5-4; D: TRBD1; J: TRBJ2-4; DNA: TGTGCCAGCAGCTTTCGGGGACAGGGAAACATTCAGTACTTC; CDR3: CASSFRGQGNIQYF
size: few; V: TRBV5-1; D: NA; J: TRBJ2-2; DNA: TGCGCCAGCAGCCTCGTAGGGGGGGCGAACACCGGGGAGCTGTTTTTT; CDR3: CASSLVGGANTGELFF
size: NA; V: TRBV5-1; D: NA; J: TRBJ1-4; DNA: TGCGCCAGCAGCCAAGGGGTCGCTGAAAAACTGTTTTTT; CDR3: CASSQGVAEKLFF
size: NA; V: TRBV19; D: NA; J: TRBJ1-2; DNA: TGTGCCAGTAGTCGGGCGGCAGGGCCTTTGGTCTACACCTTC; CDR3: CASSRAAGPLVYTF
size: NA; V: TRBV9; D: NA; J: TRBJ1-3; DNA: TGTGCCAGCAGCGTAGGGACAACTGGAAACACCATATATTTT; CDR3: CASSVGTTGNTIYF
size: NA; V: TRBV30; D: NA; J: TRBJ2-7; DNA: TGTGCCTGGACCGGGCCCGACAGGAGACCCTACGAGCAGTACTTC; CDR3: CAWTGPDRRPYEQYF
size: NA; V: TRBV19; D: TRBD2; J: TRBJ2-2; DNA: TGTGCCAGTAGTCCCTCCCGGGCGGGAGGGTCCCGGGAGCTGTTTTTT; CDR3: CASSPSRAGGSRELFF
size: NA; V: TRBV28; D: NA; J: TRBJ2-2; DNA: TGTGCCAGCAGTTTAAATCCCACCGGGGAGCTGTTTTTT; CDR3: CASSLNPTGELFF
size: NA; V: TRBV9; D: NA; J: TRBJ2-1; DNA: TGTGCCAGCAGCGCCCGACCTGACAATGAGCAGTTCTTC; CDR3: CASSARPDNEQFF
size: NA; V: TRBV5-4; D: NA; J: TRBJ1-3; DNA: TGTGCCAGCAGCTTCTCAGCCTCTGGAAACACCATATATTTT; CDR3: CASSFSASGNTIYF
size: NA; V: TRBV5-4; D: NA; J: TRBJ2-7; DNA: TGTGCCAGCAGCATACGATGGCACAGCTCCTACGAGCAGTACTTC; CDR3: CASSIRWHSSYEQYF
size: NA; V: TRBV5-4; D: NA; J: TRBJ2-1; DNA: TGTGCCAGCAGCTTGCCCAAATTGAGCTCCTACAATGAGCAGTTCTTC; CDR3: CASSLPKLSSYNEQFF